The present T cell receptor (beta chain) was sequenced within a study of vaccination and CD4 T cells after COVID-19 (dated by TCRdb to 2022 to 2024). Some background on the complete study: SARS-CoV-2 positivity had been established in the convalescent patients by nasal swab PCR, and mild disease was recorded in several of these patients and severe disease in one. Post-COVID blood samples were collected from convalescent patients a median of approximately 100 days after diagnosis, with a range of about 35 to 170 days. The time from the second vaccine dose to post-vaccine blood sampling had a median of roughly 79 days and ranged from roughly 13 to 241 days. Participants received two doses of either the Pfizer-BioNTech BNT162b2 vaccine (n=8) or the Moderna mRNA-1273 vaccine (n=2). Culture stimuli were overlapping spike peptide pools from SARS-CoV-2 and from the common cold coronaviruses HCoV-NL63, HCoV-OC43 and HCoV-229E. In around nine COVID-19 convalescent patients and a handful of infection-naive healthy vaccine recipients, the spike-specific CD4+ TCR repertoire before mRNA vaccination was compared with the repertoire after mRNA vaccination. As controls, cultures received a CEFX viral epitope pool (the positive control), an HIV-1 Nef peptide pool (the negative control), or no peptide at all. In the convalescent cohort there were six males and four females, among whom were two Hispanic individuals, seven Caucasians, two Asians and one multiracial person.

Library method: PCR. At the Johns Hopkins FTIC core, DNA from the cultured CD4+ T cells underwent TCR sequencing with the Oncomine TCR Beta short-read assay. Genomic DNA was extracted from the cultured CD4+ T cells with the QIAamp micro DNA kit. Oncomine TCR Beta libraries made from cultured CD4+ T cells were pooled using unique dual indexes and sequenced on an Illumina iSeq 100. The original methods were these. Non-productive sequences were filtered out, and CDR3s that did not start with C, did not end with F or W, or were shorter than 7 amino acids were discarded. Antigen-specific clonotypes were identified with the MANAFEST web application by comparing peptide-stimulated wells with reference and other culture wells. To be called positive, a clone needed an FDR below 0.05, an odds ratio above 5, and a productive frequency above 0.1% in at least two of three replicate wells. Clonotypes that were significantly expanded in both SARS-CoV-2 spike wells and at least one common cold coronavirus spike condition were defined as cross-reactive. Levenshtein distances (stringdist) and unrooted phylogenetic trees (ape) in R version 3.6.1 were used to assess CDR3 homology. TCRdb ran its own pipeline on the public reads, namely fastp trimming at Q25 and MiXCR clone calling, and kept in-frame beta chains. Every entry covers one CDR3 protein and lists the most common genes and DNA from its rows. For this entry, the V and J calls and clone size follow TCRdb and not the study's own pipeline. This sample holds around 18,000 distinct CDR3 sequences; about 56% were observed only once. The top ten clonotypes cover roughly 6.7% of the sample.

The CDR3 measures 16 amino acids from cysteine to phenylalanine. The CDR3 DNA has 48 bases and is translated from base 1. From V the trimming removes 2 bases and from J it removes 0 bases, while the gene matches leave 3 bases of the junction unaccounted for. From the germline V gene, CDR1 is MNHEY and CDR2 is SVGAGI. According to the study, the label for this sample's treatment or condition signals: approximately 11-day PBMC culture with coronavirus spike peptide pools or control peptides (ViraFEST assay). The ViraFEST assay, used in the study, expanded antigen-specific T cells with peptide pools and then identified the expanded clonotypes through TCR sequencing. The convalescent patients' positive SARS-CoV-2 PCR tests were from March to December 2020, which was before the Alpha, Beta and Delta variants emerged in the United States. Roughly 2 million PBMCs per well were cultured in IMDM with approximately 5.2% human AB serum and approximately 10 IU/ml IL-2, plus 10 ug/ml peptide pools. Half of the culture medium was replaced with fresh IL-2-containing medium on days 3 and 7. CD4+ T cells were isolated after approximately 10 days of culture through negative selection using the EasySep CD4+ T cell isolation kit. Ficoll-Paque Plus gradient centrifugation was used to isolate PBMCs from whole blood, and the isolated PBMCs were then either used fresh or cryopreserved at -140C. Culture conditions were generally each tested in triplicate wells.

Broad study findings and their caveats: The study included relatively few convalescent patients and did not analyze early timepoints after natural infection. Nearly all vaccine-specific clones in convalescent patients (304 of 307) were mono-reactive for SARS-CoV-2 spike rather than cross-reactive with common cold coronaviruses. In convalescent patients, a median approximately 83% of post-vaccine SARS-CoV-2-reactive clones were detected only after vaccination, suggesting vaccine-specific priming. An increase in the median number of SARS-CoV-2-reactive clonotypes from approximately 23 after infection to some 38 after vaccination was observed, but the change was not found to be significant.

About this clonotype: Its specific antigen is unknown. No much larger clonotype is one base removed from it; base qualities were not supplied.

This clonotype was sampled from a human donor who had recovered from COVID-19. Sequences were derived from CD4+ T cells from blood, cultured in vitro, sampled before SARS-CoV-2 vaccination. The chain was built from TRBV6-5 and TRBJ2-1; TRBD2 agrees with 8 junctional bases. The CDR3 protein: CASSYTGGPSYNEQFF. At the DNA level, the sequence is TGTGCCAGCAGTTACACGGGAGGGCCCTCCTACAATGAGCAGTTCTTC.